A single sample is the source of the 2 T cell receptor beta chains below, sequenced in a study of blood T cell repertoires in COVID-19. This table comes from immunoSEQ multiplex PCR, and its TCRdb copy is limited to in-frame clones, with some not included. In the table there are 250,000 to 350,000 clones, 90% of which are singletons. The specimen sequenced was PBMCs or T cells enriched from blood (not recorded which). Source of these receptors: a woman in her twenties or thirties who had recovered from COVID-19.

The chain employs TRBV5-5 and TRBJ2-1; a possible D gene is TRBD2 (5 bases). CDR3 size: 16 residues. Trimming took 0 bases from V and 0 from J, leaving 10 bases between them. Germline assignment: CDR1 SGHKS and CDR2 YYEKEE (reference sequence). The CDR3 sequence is CASSLEPGSSYNEQFF. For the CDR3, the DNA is TGTGCCAGCAGCTTGGAACCGGGGAGCTCCTACAATGAGCAGTTCTTC.

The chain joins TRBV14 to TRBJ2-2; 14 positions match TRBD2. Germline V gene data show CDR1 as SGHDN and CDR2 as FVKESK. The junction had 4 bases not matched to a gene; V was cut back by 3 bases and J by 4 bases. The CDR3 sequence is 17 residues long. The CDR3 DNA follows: TGTGCCAGCAGCCATAGTGGACTAGCGGGGGGCACCGGGGAGCTGTTTTTT. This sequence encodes CASSHSGLAGGTGELFF.